This TCR beta chain came from a study of breast tumors, draining lymph nodes, adjacent tissues. Regarding the study as a whole: Findings are consistent with lymph node origin and intratumoral expansion of most tumor T cells.

CDR3 length: 15 amino acids. Per germline, CDR1 SGHTA and CDR2 FQGNSA. After removal of 4 bases from V and 0 bases from J, the junction contained 5 bases not matched to a gene. TCRdb passed the multiplex PCR reads through MiXCR, listing each CDR3 protein once. The sample consists of tens of thousands of distinct CDR3 sequences, roughly 40% of them appearing once. As concerns this clonotype: As yet, its antigen is unknown.

V usage is TRBV7-2 and J usage is TRBJ2-7; TRBD2 matches at 8 bases. The TCR sequence derives from a female donor with breast cancer. Some clones in this sample may be carry-over from other donors' samples. The sequenced sample consisted of breast tumor tissue. The CDR3: CASSYIAGPSYEQYF. The CDR3 DNA follows: TGTGCCAGCAGCTATATAGCGGGACCCTCCTACGAGCAGTACTTC.